This T cell receptor (beta chain) originates from a study of CD8 T cells in Susac syndrome. This CDR3 has 11 residues. Trimming left V 3 bases short and J 4 bases short, with 4 bases between. CDR1 is SGHDN, CDR2 FVKESK, per germline. Random hexamers were used to reverse transcribe about 0.5 to 1 ug of RNA. TCRdb redid the calling of the immunoSEQ multiplex PCR reads with MiXCR, one entry per CDR3 protein. The sample holds some 140,000 distinct CDR3 sequences; roughly 94% are singletons and the top ten take about 0.18%. The TCR originated in a human donor with Susac syndrome. The sequenced sample was CD8+ T cells from PBMCs. This chain connects TRBV14 to TRBJ2-7; D unclear. The DNA of the CDR3 is TGTGCCAGCAGCCACGGTTACGAGCAGTACTTC. This codes for CASSHGYEQYF.